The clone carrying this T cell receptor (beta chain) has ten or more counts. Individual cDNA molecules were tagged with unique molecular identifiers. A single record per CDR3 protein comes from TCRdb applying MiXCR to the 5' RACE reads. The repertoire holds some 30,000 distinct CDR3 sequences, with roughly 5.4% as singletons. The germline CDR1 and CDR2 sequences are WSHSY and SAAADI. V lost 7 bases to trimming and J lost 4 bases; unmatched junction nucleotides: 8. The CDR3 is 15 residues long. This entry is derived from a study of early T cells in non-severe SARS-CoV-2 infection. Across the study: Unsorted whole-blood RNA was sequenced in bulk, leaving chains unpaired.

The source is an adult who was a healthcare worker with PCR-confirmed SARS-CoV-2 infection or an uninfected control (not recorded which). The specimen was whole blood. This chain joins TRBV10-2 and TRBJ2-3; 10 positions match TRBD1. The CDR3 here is CASTFYGTGADTQYF. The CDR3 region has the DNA TGCGCCAGCACCTTTTACGGGACAGGGGCAGATACGCAGTATTTT.